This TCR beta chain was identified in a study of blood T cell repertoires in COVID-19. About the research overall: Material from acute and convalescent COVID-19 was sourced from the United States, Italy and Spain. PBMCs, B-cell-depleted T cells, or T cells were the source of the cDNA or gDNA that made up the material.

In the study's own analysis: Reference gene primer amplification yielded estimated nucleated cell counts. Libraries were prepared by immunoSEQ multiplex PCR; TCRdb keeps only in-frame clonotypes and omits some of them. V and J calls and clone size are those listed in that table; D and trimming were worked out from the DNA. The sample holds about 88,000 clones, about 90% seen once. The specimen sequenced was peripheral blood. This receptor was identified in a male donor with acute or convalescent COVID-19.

The CDR3 nucleotides are TGCGCCAGCAGCTGGGGGACTAGCGGGGCGGGAGAGACCCAGTACTTC. Translated, it gives CASSWGTSGAGETQYF. V is TRBV5-1 and J is TRBJ2-5, with 13 bases lining up with TRBD2. V shed 3 bases, J shed 4 bases, and the junction held 6 bases outside the gene matches. Per the germline V gene, CDR1 is SGHRS and CDR2 is YFSETQ. The CDR3 totals 16 residues.